These 30 T cell receptor beta chains were all obtained from the same sample, sequenced in a study of siplizumab effects on memory and regulatory T cells. TCRdb's table, derived via immunoSEQ multiplex PCR, lists solely in-frame clones and lacks some. The repertoire consists of 100,000 or so clones, with roughly 91% occurring once and the leading ten covering less than 0.35%. The material sequenced was CD4+ T cells sorted from blood. The receptor source for this set is a human donor in good health.

The DNA of the CDR3 is TGTGCCAGCAGCTTGGATGGCGGATACTATGGCTACACCTTC. This sequence encodes CASSLDGGYYGYTF. The rearrangement joins TRBV5-5 to TRBJ1-2; D is undetermined. CDR1 SGHKS and CDR2 YYEKEE come from the germline V gene (reference sequence). V lost 0 bases to trimming and J lost 3 bases, with 9 bases between them. The CDR3 has 14 residues.

The chain carries TRBV29-1 and TRBJ1-2, with 9 bases fitting TRBD1. Germline V CDR1 and CDR2: SQVTM, ANQGSEA. This CDR3 is built from 15 residues. V lost 5 bases and J lost 0; bases outside the gene matches: 7. DNA for the CDR3: TGCAGCGTTCCGGGACAGGGAAACTCTAACTATGGCTACACCTTC. This codes for CSVPGQGNSNYGYTF.

The chain joins TRBV7-3 to TRBJ2-5; the D gene is possibly TRBD1 (5 bases). Germline CDR1 SGHTA, CDR2 FQGTGA. The germline V and J ends were trimmed by 5 bases and 1 base, with 8 bases remaining between them. The CDR3 extends over 13 amino acids. DNA of the CDR3: TGTGCCAGCAGCCTGACAGCCCAAGAGACCCAGTACTTC. Its protein is CASSLTAQETQYF. Together with reference TRBV7-3 and TRBJ2-5, the CDR3 gives the full variable domain: GAGVSQTPSNKVTEKGKYVELRCDPISGHTALYWYRQSLGQGPEFLIYFQGTGAADDSGLPNDRFFAVRPEGSVSTLKIQRTERGDSAVYLCASSLTAQETQYFGPGTRLLVL.

V and J are TRBV10-3 and TRBJ1-1; D is perhaps TRBD1 (5 bases). The V end was cut by 8 bases, the J end by 0 bases, with 16 bases between. Germline CDR1 ENHRY, CDR2 SYGVKD. The CDR3 contains 15 residues. The CDR3 reads CAIPPRGDLNTEAFF. In DNA form, the CDR3 reads TGTGCCATCCCCCCTCGAGGGGACCTGAACACTGAAGCTTTCTTT.

The rearrangement uses TRBV6-6 and TRBJ2-1; TRBD1 matches at 8 bases. Trimming took 4 bases from V and 2 from J; bases not matched to a gene: 4. The germline V gene has CDR1 MNHNY and CDR2 SVGAGI (reference sequence). The CDR3 consists of 15 residues. The CDR3 spells CASSLTGGTYNEQFF. CDR3 DNA sequence: TGTGCCAGCAGTTTAACAGGGGGGACCTACAATGAGCAGTTCTTC.

The V gene is TRBV11-2, the J gene TRBJ1-3, with D uncertain. This CDR3 region has 12 residues. The germline V gene encodes CDR1 SGHAT and CDR2 FQNNGV. The V and J ends lost 7 bases and 0 bases respectively, with 4 bases between them. In DNA form, the CDR3 reads TGTGCCAGCACCGACTCTGGAAACACCATATATTTT. As protein: CASTDSGNTIYF.

This clone was seen once. The chain carries TRBV9 and TRBJ1-2; TRBD1 aligns across 10 bases. The junction had 7 bases not matched to a gene; V was cut back by 3 bases and J by 5 bases. Germline loops: CDR1 SGDLS, CDR2 YYNGEE. The CDR3 is 15 amino acids. CDR3 DNA: TGTGCCAGCAGCGGGGGACAGGGGCCCGGATATGGCTACACCTTC. As protein: CASSGGQGPGYGYTF. Drawing the rest from reference TRBV9 and TRBJ1-2, the complete variable domain is DSGVTQTPKHLITATGQRVTLRCSPRSGDLSVYWYQQSLDQGLQFLIQYYNGEERAKGNILERFSAQQFPDLHSELNLSSLELGDSALYFCASSGGQGPGYGYTFGSGTRLTVV.

The chain recombines TRBV5-6 with TRBJ1-2; D is possibly TRBD1 (6 bases). This CDR3 is 13 amino acids long. Trimming pared 7 bases from V and 7 bases from J, leaving 17 bases between. Looked up from germline, CDR1 is SGHDT and CDR2 is YYEEEE. The DNA for the CDR3 is TGTGCCAGCTGCCAGGGGAAAAGGGTTGGCTACACCTTC. It codes for CASCQGKRVGYTF.

The genes are TRBV7-3 and TRBJ2-7, with 8 bases matching TRBD2. The CDR3 has 14 residues. Germline V gives CDR1 SGHTA, CDR2 FQGTGA. V was pared by 5 bases and J by 5 bases, with 8 bases of the junction left unmatched. The CDR3 sequence is CASSPRGGSDEQYF. The CDR3 DNA follows: TGTGCCAGCAGCCCCCGGGGGGGGTCGGACGAGCAGTACTTC.

The gene calls are TRBV7-3 and TRBJ2-1; no clear D gene. Trimming left V 3 bases short and J 5 bases short, with 8 bases between. The CDR3 has 13 residues. Per germline, CDR1 SGHTA and CDR2 FQGTGA. DNA of the CDR3: TGTGCCAGCAGCTTTGCCCGAGACAATGAGCAGTTCTTC. Residues: CASSFARDNEQFF.

The chain joins TRBV5-1 to TRBJ2-7; D is unresolved. CDR3 length: 13 residues. V shed 4 bases and J shed 7 bases, with 15 bases lying between them. Germline CDR1 is SGHRS and CDR2 is YFSETQ. CDR3 bases: TGCGCCAGCAGCGGGTCCTGGGGTCTGGAGCAGTACTTC. Residues: CASSGSWGLEQYF.

This clone has only a few counts. This chain uses TRBV2 with TRBJ2-1; TRBD1 matches 11 bases. CDR3 length: 17 residues. Germline V lookup: CDR1 SNHLY, CDR2 FYNNEI. V was clipped by 8 bases and J by 2 bases; unmatched bases: 11. The CDR3 nucleotides read TGTGCCAGCCGGAAAGATAGGGGACAGGGGGCCTACAATGAGCAGTTCTTC. It translates to CASRKDRGQGAYNEQFF.

The chain links TRBV27 to TRBJ2-1; weak D call: TRBD2 (5 bases). Trimming left V 3 bases short and J 7 bases short, with 10 bases between. Per germline, CDR1 MNHEY and CDR2 SMNVEV (reference sequence). The CDR3 length is 13 residues. The CDR3 DNA is TGTGCCAGCAGTTTTCGGACTGCAAATGAGCAGTTCTTC. Its protein product is CASSFRTANEQFF.

CDR3 sequence reads: CASSYSTPSRGYTF. The CDR3, as DNA: TGTGCCAGCAGTTACTCGACACCATCTCGTGGCTACACCTTC. V and J are TRBV6-5 and TRBJ1-2; D not resolved. The CDR3 runs to 14 residues. The germline CDR1 and CDR2 sequences are MNHEY and SVGAGI. Trimming cost V 0 bases and J 7 bases, with 12 bases left between them.

This chain links TRBV7-9 with TRBJ1-5, with TRBD1 as a possible D gene (5 bases). The germline V gene encodes CDR1 SEHNR and CDR2 FQNEAQ (reference sequence). This CDR3 has 17 residues. V gave up 8 bases and J gave up 1 base, with 21 bases separating them. The CDR3 loop is CASLTNGGGGSNQPQHF. The CDR3 DNA reads TGTGCCAGCCTCACGAATGGGGGTGGTGGGAGCAATCAGCCCCAGCATTTT. Together with reference TRBV7-9 and TRBJ1-5, the CDR3 gives the full variable domain: DTGVSQNPRHKITKRGQNVTFRCDPISEHNRLYWYRQTLGQGPEFLTYFQNEAQLEKSRLLSDRFSAERPKGSFSTLEIQRTEQGDSAMYLCASLTNGGGGSNQPQHFGDGTRLSIL.

This chain links TRBV6-5 with TRBJ2-7; the D gene could be TRBD1 or TRBD2 (5 bases each). The CDR3 has 15 amino acids. Germline values: CDR1 MNHEY, CDR2 SVGAGI. With 0 bases removed from V and 0 bases from J, the gap between germline ends came to 9 bases. CDR3 sequence reads: CASSYSGVVSYEQYF. For the CDR3, the DNA is TGTGCCAGCAGTTACTCGGGGGTTGTCTCCTACGAGCAGTACTTC.

This chain connects TRBV5-6 to TRBJ2-2, with D unclear. V was pared by 4 bases and J by 4 bases, with 8 bases between. The V gene's germline CDR1 is SGHDT and CDR2 YYEEEE. This CDR3 region has 13 residues. In nucleotides, the CDR3 is TGTGCCAGCAGCCTGGCCGGCACCGGGGAGCTGTTTTTT. It codes for CASSLAGTGELFF.

This sequence joins TRBV7-3 and TRBJ2-1, with D hard to call. The length of the CDR3 is 14 residues. The V end was cut by 8 bases, the J end by 4 bases, with 15 bases between. CDR1 and CDR2 (germline): SGHTA, FQGTGA. CDR3 bases: TGTGCCAGCCGTAGCCGCACCTTATACAATGAGCAGTTCTTC. Protein: CASRSRTLYNEQFF.

The chain has TRBV6-5 and TRBJ2-1; 7 bases align to TRBD1. Germline lookup yields CDR1 MNHEY and CDR2 SVGAGI. This CDR3 contains 15 residues. J gave up 10 bases and V 6 bases, and 15 bases lay outside the gene matches. DNA of the CDR3: TGTGCCAGCAGCCCACAGGGGACCAATACACTCGAGCAGTTCTTC. Its translation is CASSPQGTNTLEQFF.

In DNA, the CDR3 is TGTGCTAGTTCGGGTGCAGGAACTAGCACAGATACGCAGTATTTT. Its protein product is CASSGAGTSTDTQYF. This chain joins TRBV12-5 and TRBJ2-3; D unresolved. The length of the CDR3 is 15 residues. Per germline, CDR1 LGHNT and CDR2 FRNRAP. Trimming shortened V by 8 bases and J by 0 bases, and 15 bases separated the two germline ends.

V gene TRBV11-2 combines with J gene TRBJ2-7; 7 bases line up with TRBD1. The CDR3 is 14 residues long. The J segment lost 4 bases and the V segment lost 5 bases, leaving 8 bases of the junction unmatched. In germline, CDR1 is SGHAT, CDR2 FQNNGV. The CDR3 here is CASSPRQGVYEQYF. The CDR3 DNA reads TGTGCCAGCAGCCCCCGACAGGGTGTTTACGAGCAGTACTTC.

CDR3 nucleotide sequence: TGTGCCAGCCGACGGGTAGGGAGCTACACCTTC. Encoded protein: CASRRVGSYTF. The chain employs TRBV6-6 and TRBJ1-2, with D unclear. Germline V gene data show CDR1 as MNHNY and CDR2 as SVGAGI (reference sequence). With 8 bases removed from V and 9 bases from J, the gap between germline ends came to 13 bases. The CDR3 runs 11 residues.

With regard to this clone: A junction boundary mismatches the germline segment, possibly from a read error. The CDR3 here is CASSKEKLFF. Here the CDR3 DNA reads TGTGCCAGTTCTAAAGAAAAACTGTTTTTT. V is TRBV2 and J is TRBJ1-4; the D is unclear. Germline lookup yields CDR1 SNHLY and CDR2 FYNNEI. The CDR3 is made up of 10 amino acids.

This chain connects TRBV5-1 to TRBJ2-7; tentatively, D is TRBD1 (6 bases). Trimming left V 4 bases short and J 5 bases short, with 13 bases between. The CDR3 covers 13 residues. Germline-derived CDR1 and CDR2 are SGHRS and YFSETQ. The CDR3 DNA follows: TGCGCCAGCAGCATAACATCAGGGGACGAGCAGTACTTC. Translating gives CASSITSGDEQYF.

V gene TRBV2 combines with J gene TRBJ1-2, with D unclear. This CDR3 has 14 residues. Trimming took 6 bases from V and 1 from J, leaving 12 bases between them. Germline V gene lookup returns CDR1 SNHLY and CDR2 FYNNEI. CDR3 in DNA: TGTGCCAGCAGCGTGCGGGCGAGTAACTATGGCTACACCTTC. Translating gives CASSVRASNYGYTF.

As for this clone: The same CDR3 is also encoded by other DNA sequences in this sample. V gene TRBV5-1 combines with J gene TRBJ1-1, with 9 bases that match TRBD1. The CDR3 covers 12 residues. V was clipped by 4 bases and J by 11 bases; unmatched bases: 6. Germline CDR1 reads SGHRS; CDR2 reads YFSETQ. The CDR3 sequence is CASSLGQGEAFF. The CDR3 region has the DNA TGCGCCAGCAGCCTGGGACAGGGAGAGGCTTTCTTT. Filled out from reference TRBV5-1 and TRBJ1-1, the complete variable domain reads KAGVTQTPRYLIKTRGQQVTLSCSPISGHRSVSWYQQTPGQGLQFLFEYFSETQRNKGNFPGRFSGRQFSNSRSEMNVSTLELGDSALYLCASSLGQGEAFFGQGTRLTVV.

The chain couples TRBV29-1 to TRBJ2-2; TRBD1 is a possible D gene (6 bases). Trimming removed 3 bases from V and 3 bases from J, with 8 bases in between. Germline CDR1 and CDR2: SQVTM and ANQGSEA. The CDR3 extends over 13 amino acids. The CDR3 sequence is CSVDRGHTGELFF. CDR3 sequence (DNA): TGCAGCGTTGACAGGGGACACACCGGGGAGCTGTTTTTT.

V gene TRBV12-5 combines with J gene TRBJ1-2; D perhaps matches TRBD1 (5 bases). This CDR3 contains 16 residues. With 7 bases removed from V and 2 bases from J, the gap between germline ends came to 20 bases. CDR1 LGHNT and CDR2 FRNRAP come from the germline V gene. CDR3 loop: CASALPGRRINYGYTF. DNA for the CDR3: TGTGCTAGTGCTTTACCGGGACGGCGAATCAACTATGGCTACACCTTC.

The chain is built from TRBV15 and TRBJ1-1; D is ambiguous. CDR1 is LNHNV and CDR2 is YYDKDF in the germline V gene (reference sequence). The CDR3 runs to 13 residues. V lost 5 bases and J 2 bases, leaving 9 bases between the germline ends. Written as DNA, the CDR3 is TGTGCCACCAGCCTAGAACAAAACACTGAAGCTTTCTTT. This gives the protein CATSLEQNTEAFF.

The V call is TRBV11-3, the J call TRBJ2-7; 7 positions agree with TRBD1. The CDR3 loop spans 15 amino acids. Trimming at V came to 2 bases and at J to 6 bases, leaving 10 bases not matched to a gene. The V gene's germline CDR1 is SGHNT and CDR2 YENEEA. The CDR3 protein is CASSLRAGGSSEQYF. CDR3 coding DNA: TGTGCCAGCAGCTTACGGGCAGGGGGATCTTCCGAGCAGTACTTC.